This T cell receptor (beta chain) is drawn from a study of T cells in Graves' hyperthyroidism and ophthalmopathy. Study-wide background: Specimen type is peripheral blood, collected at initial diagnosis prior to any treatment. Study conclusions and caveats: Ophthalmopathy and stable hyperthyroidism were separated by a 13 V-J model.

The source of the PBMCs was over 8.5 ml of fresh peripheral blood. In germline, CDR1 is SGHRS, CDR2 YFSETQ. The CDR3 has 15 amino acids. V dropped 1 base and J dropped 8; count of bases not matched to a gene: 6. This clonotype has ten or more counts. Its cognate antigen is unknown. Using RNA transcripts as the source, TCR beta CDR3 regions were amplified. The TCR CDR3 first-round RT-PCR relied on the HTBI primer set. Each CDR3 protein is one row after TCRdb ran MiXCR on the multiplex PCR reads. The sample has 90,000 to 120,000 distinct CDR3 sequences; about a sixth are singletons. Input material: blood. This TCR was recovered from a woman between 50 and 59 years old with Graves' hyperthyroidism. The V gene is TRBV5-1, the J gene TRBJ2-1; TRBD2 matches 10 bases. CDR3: CASSLLASGSYEQFF. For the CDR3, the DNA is TGCGCCAGCAGCTTGTTGGCTAGCGGGAGCTATGAGCAGTTCTTC.